The following is a T cell receptor beta chain sequence with its context. Its specificity is unknown. Researchers partitioned CD4+ cells into CD45RA+ naive and CD45RA-negative memory subsets. This record comes from a study of shared clonotypes between healthy human individuals. Across the study: Aged between 18 and 49, the donors were two women and a few men.

This CDR3 is built from 13 residues. Germline V gives CDR1 MNHNY, CDR2 SVGAGI (reference sequence). Trimming stripped 9 bases from V and 7 bases from J, with 19 bases between. Some clones are missing from TCRdb's copy, which holds only in-frame ones; the method was immunoSEQ multiplex PCR. The sample contains over a million clones, more than 75% of which appear only once. Overall study findings and caveats: Investigators collected only blood, and repertoires in tissues likely differ.

The genes are TRBV6-6 and TRBJ2-7; possibly TRBD2 for D (6 bases). The sample taken for sequencing was memory CD4+ T cells from PBMCs. Subset denoted: CD45RA-negative fraction. This TCR was sampled from a young man in good health. Some clones in this sample may be carry-over from other donors' samples. The CDR3 here is CASRQNNRGEQYF. The CDR3 DNA follows: TGTGCCAGTCGACAGAACAATCGGGGGGAGCAGTACTTC.